Below, 18 T cell receptor beta chains from the same sample are listed, as sequenced in a study of T cells in localized non-small cell lung cancer. Assay: immunoSEQ multiplex PCR; the TCRdb copy retains only in-frame clones and omits some. The table includes roughly 11,000 clones, more than 75% detected once. Sequences were derived from peripheral blood, sampled before any cancer treatment. These receptors all come from a male donor older than 55 with stage I lung adenocarcinoma.

This rearrangement joins TRBV6-6 to TRBJ2-5, with a tentative D call TRBD2 (6 bases). Germline assignment: CDR1 MNHNY and CDR2 SVGAGI (reference sequence). Deletions cut 0 bases from V and 7 bases from J, with 12 bases between. CDR3 size: 14 residues. This CDR3 is CASSYSTLGGTQYF. The CDR3 DNA sequence: TGTGCCAGCAGTTACTCCACCCTCGGGGGGACCCAGTACTTC.

The chain is built from TRBV18 and TRBJ1-1; D unclear. Per germline, CDR1 KGHSH and CDR2 LQKENI. Trimming took 2 bases from V and 0 from J, leaving 7 bases between them. This CDR3 region has 14 residues. The CDR3 nucleotides read TGTGCCAGCTCACCAGGGTTCATGAACACTGAAGCTTTCTTT. This encodes CASSPGFMNTEAFF. The full variable domain, rest sourced from reference TRBV18 and TRBJ1-1, is NAGVMQNPRHLVRRRGQEARLRCSPMKGHSHVYWYRQLPEEGLKFMVYLQKENIIDESGMPKERFSAEFPKEGPSILRIQQVVRGDSAAYFCASSPGFMNTEAFFGQGTRLTVV.

This chain links TRBV6-5 with TRBJ1-6, with TRBD1 as a possible D gene (5 bases). Germline-derived CDR1 and CDR2 are MNHEY and SVGAGI. The CDR3 has 15 residues. Between the trimmed V and J ends, which lost 2 bases and 5 bases, there was a span of 10 bases. The CDR3 spells CASSYEGLNNSPLHF. As DNA, the CDR3 is TGTGCCAGCAGTTACGAGGGGCTGAATAATTCACCCCTCCACTTT.

CDR3: CASTNRDTGEKLFF. The CDR3 coding sequence is TGTGCCAGCACCAACCGGGACACGGGGGAAAAACTGTTTTTT. The V and J genes are TRBV2 and TRBJ1-4, with D possibly matching TRBD1 (6 bases). The CDR3 runs 14 residues. Germline values: CDR1 SNHLY, CDR2 FYNNEI. V lost 7 bases and J 8 bases, leaving 17 bases between the germline ends.

J is TRBJ2-7 and V is TRBV6-5; perhaps TRBD2 as D (7 bases). Germline assignment: CDR1 MNHEY and CDR2 SVGAGI. Trimming removed 6 bases at V and 7 bases at J, with 16 bases between. The CDR3 sequence is 13 residues long. The CDR3 bases are TGTGCCAGCAGAGAGGGGGGGGCTCTGGAGCAGTACTTC. Its protein is CASREGGALEQYF.

A single count supports this clone. V usage is TRBV19 and J usage is TRBJ1-5; possible D gene TRBD1, 5 bases. With 6 bases removed from V and 1 base from J, the gap between germline ends came to 13 bases. This CDR3 has 15 residues. Germline V gene sequence: CDR1 LNHDA, CDR2 SQIVND (reference sequence). The DNA of the CDR3 is TGTGCCAGTAGAATCCCGGGGGGGAGCAATCAGCCCCAGCATTTT. This translates into CASRIPGGSNQPQHF.

This rearrangement joins TRBV5-6 to TRBJ2-3; no firm D call. The ends were cut back, 2 bases at V and 6 bases at J, with 10 bases in the middle. Germline CDR1 is SGHDT and CDR2 is YYEEEE. CDR3 length: 13 residues. CDR3 bases: TGTGCCAGCAGCTTCCCCAGAAGGGATACGCAGTATTTT. Residues: CASSFPRRDTQYF.

The chain uses TRBV4-3 and TRBJ1-2; D is ambiguous. V lost 0 bases and J lost 4, with 12 bases in between. The CDR3 is 15 residues long. The germline V gene encodes CDR1 LGHNA and CDR2 YSLEER. CDR3 region: CASSQEVPGVYGYTF. CDR3 DNA sequence: TGCGCCAGCAGCCAAGAGGTACCGGGTGTCTATGGCTACACCTTC.

The chain recombines TRBV7-9 with TRBJ1-1; 8 positions agree with TRBD1. The length of the CDR3 is 14 residues. CDR1 is SEHNR, CDR2 FQNEAQ, per germline (reference sequence). V was clipped by 6 bases and J by 4 bases; unmatched bases: 7. In DNA, the CDR3 is TGTGCCAGCAGTTGGACAGGGAGCCGCACTGAAGCTTTCTTT. Protein product: CASSWTGSRTEAFF.

V and J are TRBV14 and TRBJ2-3; D is unclear. The CDR3 spans 14 residues. The germline V gene has CDR1 SGHDN and CDR2 FVKESK. V was trimmed by 2 bases and J by 4 bases, leaving 10 bases between them. As DNA, the CDR3 is TGTGCCAGCAGCCAATCGATCCTTTCAGATACGCAGTATTTT. Encoded protein: CASSQSILSDTQYF.

The chain uses TRBV7-2 and TRBJ2-3; possible D gene TRBD2, 5 bases. This CDR3 region has 14 residues. Trimming shortened V by 2 bases and J by 3 bases, and 9 bases separated the two germline ends. Germline V gene data show CDR1 as SGHTA and CDR2 as FQGNSA. The CDR3 reads CASSLMSGTDTQYF. DNA of the CDR3: TGTGCCAGCAGCTTAATGTCGGGGACAGATACGCAGTATTTT.

Here the CDR3 reads CASNPQPGTGYGYTF. The CDR3 coding sequence is TGTGCCAGTAACCCCCAACCAGGGACAGGGTATGGCTACACCTTC. The chain carries TRBV19 and TRBJ1-2; TRBD1 matches 9 bases. Trimming took 7 bases from V and 5 from J; bases not matched to a gene: 11. Germline CDR1 and CDR2: LNHDA and SQIVND (reference sequence). The CDR3 is 15 amino acids.

The V call is TRBV9, the J call TRBJ2-7, with D unresolved. The CDR3 consists of 16 residues. CDR1 is SGDLS and CDR2 is YYNGEE in the germline V gene. The V end was cut by 0 bases, the J end by 2 bases, with 15 bases between. CDR3 region: CASSVGAAATTYEQYF. For the CDR3, the DNA is TGTGCCAGCAGCGTAGGGGCGGCGGCCACCACCTACGAGCAGTACTTC.

The V gene is TRBV19, the J gene TRBJ2-1; a possible D gene is TRBD1 (6 bases). Deletions cut 3 bases from V and 5 bases from J, with 8 bases between. The CDR3 runs to 13 residues. From germline, CDR1 is LNHDA and CDR2 SQIVND (reference sequence). The CDR3 region is CASSIDRHNEQFF. The CDR3 DNA reads TGTGCCAGTAGTATCGACAGGCACAATGAGCAGTTCTTC.

The V and J genes are TRBV4-2 and TRBJ2-1; TRBD1 matches 9 bases. J was trimmed by 0 bases and V by 0 bases; bases with no gene match: 12. CDR3 length: 20 amino acids. Germline V lookup: CDR1 LGHNA, CDR2 YNFKEQ. The chain's CDR3 is CASSQDLGQGTARSYNEQFF. DNA of the CDR3: TGTGCCAGCAGCCAAGATCTCGGACAGGGGACGGCCCGCTCCTACAATGAGCAGTTCTTC.

This clone was counted a few times. The CDR3 region has the DNA TGTGCCAGCAGCTTCGGCGAGACCCAGTACTTC. Protein: CASSFGETQYF. This rearrangement joins TRBV5-8 to TRBJ2-5; no reliable D call. Germline V lookup: CDR1 SGHTS, CDR2 YDEGEE. The V and J ends lost 2 bases and 5 bases respectively, with 4 bases between them. The CDR3 consists of 11 residues.

This chain uses TRBV6-5 with TRBJ1-5, with 9 positions matching TRBD1. V gave up 5 bases and J gave up 4 bases; unmatched junction bases: 6. CDR1 and CDR2 from the germline V gene are MNHEY and SVGAGI. This CDR3 is 15 amino acids long. CDR3 region: CASSQDRGRNQPQHF. CDR3 DNA: TGTGCCAGCAGTCAGGACAGGGGCCGGAATCAGCCCCAGCATTTT.

The chain links TRBV7-9 to TRBJ2-7; 10 nucleotides match TRBD2. This CDR3 spans 16 amino acids. J gave up 5 bases and V 1 base, and 8 bases lay outside the gene matches. Germline CDR1 and CDR2: SEHNR and FQNEAQ (reference sequence). As DNA, the CDR3 is TGTGCCAGCAGCTTAGTGACTAGCGGGCCTTTGAACGAGCAGTACTTC. Protein product: CASSLVTSGPLNEQYF.